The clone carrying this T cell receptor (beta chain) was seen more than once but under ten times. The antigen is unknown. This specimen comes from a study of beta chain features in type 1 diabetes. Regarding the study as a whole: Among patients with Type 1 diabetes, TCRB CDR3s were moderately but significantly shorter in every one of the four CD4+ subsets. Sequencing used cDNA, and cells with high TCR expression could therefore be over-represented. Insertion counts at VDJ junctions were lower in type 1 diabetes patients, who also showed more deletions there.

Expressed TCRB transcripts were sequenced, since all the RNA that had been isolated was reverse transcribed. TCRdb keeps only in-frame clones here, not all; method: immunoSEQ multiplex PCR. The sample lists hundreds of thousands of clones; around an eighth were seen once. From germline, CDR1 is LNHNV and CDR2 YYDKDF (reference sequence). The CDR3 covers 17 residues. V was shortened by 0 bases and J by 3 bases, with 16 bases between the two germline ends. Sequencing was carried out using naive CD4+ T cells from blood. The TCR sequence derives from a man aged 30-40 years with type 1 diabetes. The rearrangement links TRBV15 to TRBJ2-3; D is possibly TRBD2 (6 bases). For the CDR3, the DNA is TGTGCCACCAGCAGAGAAAAAAGGGTACTAGCAACAGATACGCAGTATTTT. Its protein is CATSREKRVLATDTQYF.